What follows are 20 T cell receptor beta chains derived from one specimen sequenced in a study of stem cell transplantation in POMP-related autoinflammatory disease. Only in-frame clones appear in the TCRdb table, and some are missing; sequencing was by immunoSEQ multiplex PCR. This sample has around 32,000 clones; 85% to 90% occur once, and the top ten carry around 0.72%. The sample in question was CD4+ T cells from PBMCs, obtained before stem cell transplantation. The receptor set was obtained from a human donor with POMP-related autoinflammation and immune dysregulation (PRAID).

This clone was counted only a few times. The rearrangement links TRBV6-1 to TRBJ2-7; D call uncertain. Trimming removed 0 bases from V and 5 bases from J, with 11 bases in between. Germline V gene data show CDR1 as MNHNS and CDR2 as SASEGT. This CDR3 region has 14 residues. Written as DNA, the CDR3 is TGTGCCAGCAGTGAAGCGCTTATGTGGCACGAGCAGTACTTC. The encoded protein is CASSEALMWHEQYF.

The chain carries TRBV5-8 and TRBJ2-3; tentatively, D is TRBD2 (7 bases). The ends were cut back, 2 bases at V and 5 bases at J, with 12 bases in the middle. CDR1 and CDR2 (germline): SGHTS, YDEGEE. CDR3 length: 14 residues. The CDR3 DNA reads as TGTGCCAGCAGCTTAGGGGGGAGGGAAGATACGCAGTATTTT. Translating gives CASSLGGREDTQYF.

The gene calls are TRBV9 and TRBJ1-1; a weak D match, TRBD1 (6 bases). CDR1 and CDR2 from the germline V gene are SGDLS and YYNGEE. The CDR3 totals 14 residues. Trimming stripped 1 base from V and 5 bases from J, with 12 bases between. CDR3 nucleotides: TGTGCCAGCAGCGTATTGGGGGCAGGGACTGAAGCTTTCTTT. Its translation is CASSVLGAGTEAFF.

This chain uses TRBV28 with TRBJ2-1, with 15 nucleotides matching TRBD2. CDR1 MDHEN and CDR2 SYDVKM come from the germline V gene. The CDR3 spans 20 residues. Trimming cost V 5 bases and J 1 base; bases outside gene matches: 12. Here the CDR3 DNA reads TGTGCCAGCAGTGGGACCGGGACTAGCGGGGGGAAAGTTTCCTACAATGAGCAGTTCTTC. It yields the protein CASSGTGTSGGKVSYNEQFF.

The chain is built from TRBV9 and TRBJ2-1; 14 nucleotides match TRBD2. From germline, CDR1 is SGDLS and CDR2 YYNGEE. The CDR3 is 20 amino acids. The V and J ends lost 4 bases and 4 bases, in that order; junction bases with no gene match: 16. The CDR3 is CASSPLGGTSGRERYNEQFF. DNA for the CDR3: TGTGCCAGCAGCCCCCTCGGTGGGACTAGCGGGAGAGAGAGGTACAATGAGCAGTTCTTC.

The chain employs TRBV6-5 and TRBJ1-4, with D maybe TRBD1 (5 bases). Trimming cost V 0 bases and J 8 bases, with 13 bases left between them. The germline V gene has CDR1 MNHEY and CDR2 SVGAGI. CDR3 length equals 15 residues. Written as DNA, the CDR3 is TGTGCCAGCAGTTACTCACCAGGGTGGGACGAAAAACTGTTTTTT. Its protein product is CASSYSPGWDEKLFF.

The chain carries TRBV29-1 and TRBJ1-2; D is possibly TRBD1 (5 bases). CDR3 length equals 12 residues. V lost 7 bases to trimming and J lost 8 bases, with 17 bases between them. Germline V gene lookup returns CDR1 SQVTM and CDR2 ANQGSEA. The DNA for the CDR3 is TGCAGCGCCTCGGACACGGAGGGAGGCTACACCTTC. Translated: CSASDTEGGYTF.

The chain combines TRBV11-2 with TRBJ2-2, with 9 bases that match TRBD1. Germline values: CDR1 SGHAT, CDR2 FQNNGV. Losses at the gene ends were 10 bases for V and 3 bases for J; bases not matched to a gene: 0. CDR3 length: 12 amino acids. The CDR3 is CANRGHTGELFF. The CDR3 nucleotides read TGTGCCAACAGGGGGCACACCGGGGAGCTGTTTTTT.

This CDR3 is CASSSRRRDQPQHF. For the CDR3, the DNA is TGTGCCAGCAGTTCGCGGCGTAGGGATCAGCCCCAGCATTTT. This chain links TRBV27 with TRBJ1-5; D remains ambiguous. CDR1 and CDR2 (germline): MNHEY, SMNVEV (reference sequence). The V end lost 4 bases, the J end lost 5 bases, and 12 bases lay between the germline ends. CDR3 length equals 14 residues.

This chain joins TRBV11-2 and TRBJ1-4; D possibly corresponds to TRBD1 (5 bases). This CDR3 contains 15 residues. CDR1 is SGHAT, CDR2 FQNNGV, per germline. V was trimmed by 0 bases and J by 8 bases, leaving 13 bases between them. The CDR3 coding sequence is TGTGCCAGCAGCTTAGAGGGGCAGGGAGGAGAAAAACTGTTTTTT. Translating it yields CASSLEGQGGEKLFF. Combining the CDR3 with reference TRBV11-2 and TRBJ1-4 gives the whole variable domain EAGVAQSPRYKIIEKRQSVAFWCNPISGHATLYWYQQILGQGPKLLIQFQNNGVVDDSQLPKDRFSAERLKGVDSTLKIQPAKLEDSAVYLCASSLEGQGGEKLFFGSGTQLSVL.

The rearrangement uses TRBV29-1 and TRBJ1-1, with TRBD1 matching over 7 bases. Trimming at V came to 1 base and at J to 10 bases, leaving 3 bases not matched to a gene. There are 11 residues in the CDR3. Germline lookup yields CDR1 SQVTM and CDR2 ANQGSEA. The CDR3 spells CSVEGHRGAFF. For the CDR3, the DNA is TGCAGCGTTGAAGGTCACAGGGGAGCTTTCTTT.

This chain links TRBV6-5 with TRBJ1-5; the D gene is possibly TRBD1 (5 bases). CDR1 is MNHEY, CDR2 SVGAGI, per germline. The CDR3 runs 14 residues. The V and J ends lost 5 bases and 3 bases respectively, with 11 bases between them. The CDR3 bases are TGTGCCAGCAGTCGAAGACAGTCCAATCAGCCCCAGCATTTT. Translation: CASSRRQSNQPQHF.

This clone was seen once. The rearrangement joins TRBV7-2 to TRBJ2-7, with a possible D match to TRBD1 (5 bases). Trimming removed 2 bases from V and 5 bases from J, with 13 bases in between. This CDR3 has 14 residues. Germline V lookup: CDR1 SGHTA, CDR2 FQGNSA. The CDR3 protein is CASSLWGSINEQYF. The DNA for the CDR3 is TGTGCCAGCAGCTTATGGGGCAGTATAAACGAGCAGTACTTC.

This clone was seen a few times. The chain uses TRBV5-4 and TRBJ1-2; D may be TRBD1 (5 bases). The CDR3 totals 13 residues. V lost 2 bases and J 5 bases, leaving 10 bases between the germline ends. Germline V gives CDR1 SGHNT, CDR2 YYREEE (reference sequence). As DNA, the CDR3 is TGTGCCAGCAGCTTAGGGAGGGGTTATGGCTACACCTTC. This encodes CASSLGRGYGYTF.

V gene TRBV5-6 combines with J gene TRBJ2-5, with D unclear. Germline V gene lookup returns CDR1 SGHDT and CDR2 YYEEEE. Trimming cost V 2 bases and J 0 bases, with 11 bases left between them. This CDR3 has 15 amino acids. CDR3 nucleotides: TGTGCCAGCAGCTTTATACGGGTGTACCAAGAGACCCAGTACTTC. Translated: CASSFIRVYQETQYF. Variable domain in full (rest from reference TRBV5-6 and TRBJ2-5): DAGVTQSPTHLIKTRGQQVTLRCSPKSGHDTVSWYQQALGQGPQFIFQYYEEEERQRGNFPDRFSGHQFPNYSSELNVNALLLGDSALYLCASSFIRVYQETQYFGPGTRLLVL.

The chain carries TRBV5-4 and TRBJ2-5; D remains ambiguous. Per the germline V gene, CDR1 is SGHNT and CDR2 is YYREEE (reference sequence). CDR3 size: 12 residues. The V end lost 3 bases, the J end lost 5 bases, and 8 bases lay between the germline ends. The CDR3 reads CASSSVPETQYF. DNA for the CDR3: TGTGCCAGCAGCTCGGTGCCGGAGACCCAGTACTTC.

The chain uses TRBV2 and TRBJ2-3, with D uncertain. The CDR3 totals 14 residues. V lost 7 bases, J lost 1 base, and 12 bases lay in between. Germline-derived CDR1 and CDR2 are SNHLY and FYNNEI. This chain's CDR3 is CASKNLAGTDTQYF. The CDR3 DNA reads as TGTGCCAGCAAGAACCTGGCCGGCACAGATACGCAGTATTTT. The complete variable domain, with remaining parts taken from reference TRBV2 and TRBJ2-3, reads EPEVTQTPSHQVTQMGQEVILRCVPISNHLYFYWYRQILGQKVEFLVSFYNNEISEKSEIFDDQFSVERPDGSNFTLKIRSTKLEDSAMYFCASKNLAGTDTQYFGPGTRLTVL.

This clone was seen a single time. This chain connects TRBV6-5 to TRBJ2-5; TRBD2 agrees at 10 bases. V lost 4 bases to trimming and J lost 2 bases; unmatched junction nucleotides: 7. The CDR3 has 16 residues. Germline loops: CDR1 MNHEY, CDR2 SVGAGI. The CDR3 DNA reads TGTGCCAGCAGTTGGTCAATAGCGGGAGGTCAAGAGACCCAGTACTTC. Protein sequence: CASSWSIAGGQETQYF.

This rearrangement joins TRBV9 to TRBJ2-5; TRBD2 agrees at 8 bases. V gave up 4 bases and J gave up 2 bases; unmatched junction bases: 13. Germline V gene data show CDR1 as SGDLS and CDR2 as YYNGEE. The length of the CDR3 is 17 residues. The CDR3 nucleotides read TGTGCCAGCAGCCGAAGCTTGGGCGGGAGGACGCAAGAGACCCAGTACTTC. Translation: CASSRSLGGRTQETQYF.

The rearrangement links TRBV18 to TRBJ1-2, with TRBD1 identical over 11 bases. The length of the CDR3 is 17 residues. Germline V gene sequence: CDR1 KGHSH, CDR2 LQKENI. V gave up 2 bases and J gave up 2 bases; unmatched junction bases: 7. In DNA, the CDR3 is TGTGCCAGCTCACCAAGTTTAGGACAGGGGGCAAACTATGGCTACACCTTC. Its translation is CASSPSLGQGANYGYTF. Full variable domain (missing parts from reference TRBV18 and TRBJ1-2): NAGVMQNPRHLVRRRGQEARLRCSPMKGHSHVYWYRQLPEEGLKFMVYLQKENIIDESGMPKERFSAEFPKEGPSILRIQQVVRGDSAAYFCASSPSLGQGANYGYTFGSGTRLTVV.